This entry lists 19 T cell receptor beta chains sequenced from one sample in a study of shared clonotypes between healthy human individuals (dated by TCRdb to about 2020). CD8 naive samples consisted of CD45RO-negative cells that were positively selected for CCR7, yielding a CD45RA+CCR7+ population without TemRA cells. Library preparation employed the immunoSEQ multiplex PCR assay. TCRdb retrieved this table from immuneACCESS and kept in-frame rearrangements only. Not all clones are present; in checked studies, unresolved V genes account for under half, and no reason is known for the remainder. For this sample there are 550,000 to 600,000 clones; roughly 98% appear just once. The leading ten clones occupy more than 0.3% of the sample. Sequencing used naive CD8+ T cells sorted from blood. The cell subset or site label, read with the paper, signifies: CD45RA+CCR7+. These TCRs come from a man aged 30 to 39 in good health.

The gene calls are TRBV13 and TRBJ2-1; D may match TRBD1 or TRBD2 (5 bases each). With 5 bases removed from V and 4 bases from J, the gap between germline ends came to 12 bases. The CDR3 extends over 14 amino acids. CDR1 is PRHDT and CDR2 is FYEKMQ in the germline V gene (reference sequence). Written as DNA, the CDR3 is TGTGCCAGCAGCCAGGGTGGAGGTTACAATGAGCAGTTCTTC. Encoded protein: CASSQGGGYNEQFF.

The chain is built from TRBV9 and TRBJ1-1, with D tentatively TRBD1 (6 bases). The CDR3 covers 14 residues. The V end was cut by 4 bases, the J end by 0 bases, with 10 bases between. Germline values: CDR1 SGDLS, CDR2 YYNGEE. CDR3 loop: CASSLGALNTEAFF. The DNA of the CDR3 is TGTGCCAGCAGCCTGGGGGCCCTGAACACTGAAGCTTTCTTT. The variable domain in full, with the rest retrieved from reference TRBV9 and TRBJ1-1, is DSGVTQTPKHLITATGQRVTLRCSPRSGDLSVYWYQQSLDQGLQFLIQYYNGEERAKGNILERFSAQQFPDLHSELNLSSLELGDSALYFCASSLGALNTEAFFGQGTRLTVV.

The rearrangement joins TRBV10-1 to TRBJ2-7; 7 bases line up with TRBD2. Per the germline V gene, CDR1 is WNHNN and CDR2 is SYGVQD (reference sequence). V lost 4 bases to trimming and J lost 7 bases; unmatched junction nucleotides: 7. The CDR3 contains 13 residues. The CDR3 protein is CASSVGLEGEQYF. The CDR3 DNA is TGCGCCAGCAGTGTAGGACTAGAGGGAGAGCAGTACTTC.

The V and J genes are TRBV9 and TRBJ2-7; TRBD2 aligns across 9 bases. Germline V CDR1 and CDR2: SGDLS, YYNGEE. Trimming cost V 4 bases and J 3 bases; bases outside gene matches: 11. The CDR3 spans 16 residues. The chain's CDR3 is CASSPSASGTLYEQYF. The DNA for the CDR3 is TGTGCCAGCAGCCCTTCGGCTAGCGGGACACTCTACGAGCAGTACTTC.

This clone has only one observation. The rearrangement joins TRBV27 to TRBJ2-3; D perhaps matches TRBD2 (5 bases). Trimming shortened V by 8 bases and J by 2 bases, and 8 bases separated the two germline ends. Germline assignment: CDR1 MNHEY and CDR2 SMNVEV (reference sequence). The CDR3 length is 12 residues. The CDR3 DNA reads as TGTGCCAGCTGGCTAGCCACAGATACGCAGTATTTT. As protein: CASWLATDTQYF.

The chain recombines TRBV5-1 with TRBJ1-1; TRBD1 matches at 10 bases. Germline V lookup: CDR1 SGHRS, CDR2 YFSETQ. V was pared by 4 bases and J by 2 bases, with 5 bases of the junction left unmatched. The CDR3 extends over 15 amino acids. The CDR3 here is CASSPGTGENTEAFF. CDR3 nucleotide sequence: TGCGCCAGCAGCCCCGGGACAGGGGAAAACACTGAAGCTTTCTTT.

This sequence joins TRBV27 and TRBJ2-2; D remains ambiguous. This CDR3 is 13 amino acids long. Germline V CDR1 and CDR2: MNHEY, SMNVEV (reference sequence). Trimming shortened V by 6 bases and J by 1 base, and 6 bases separated the two germline ends. The CDR3 nucleotides are TGTGCCAGCAGCTATAAGAACACCGGGGAGCTGTTTTTT. This encodes CASSYKNTGELFF.

This sequence joins TRBV30 and TRBJ2-5, with TRBD2 matching over 8 bases. The CDR3 sequence is 14 residues long. Germline V gene data show CDR1 as GTSNPN and CDR2 as SVGIG (reference sequence). In nucleotides, the CDR3 is TGTGCACATAGCGTCCTTGGCGGGGGGGAGACCCAGTACTTC. This encodes CAHSVLGGGETQYF.

Remarks on this clone: One base away lies a much larger clone, so this may be a sequencing read error. This chain joins TRBV6-5 and TRBJ2-7; D unresolved. The V gene lost 4 bases and the J gene lost 2 bases, with 3 bases spanning the gap. The V gene's germline CDR1 is MNHEY and CDR2 SVGAGI. The CDR3 has 11 amino acids. In DNA form, the CDR3 reads TGTGCCAGCAGTTCCGCCTACGAGCAGTACTTC. It encodes CASSSAYEQYF.

V is TRBV25-1 and J is TRBJ2-1; TRBD2 agrees at 9 bases. Germline CDR1 MGHDK, CDR2 SYGVNS. The CDR3 is 15 amino acids. Trimming at V came to 3 bases and at J to 5 bases, leaving 5 bases not matched to a gene. CDR3 region: CASSEAIAGDNEQFF. In DNA, the CDR3 is TGTGCCAGCAGTGAGGCAATAGCGGGAGACAATGAGCAGTTCTTC.

The V and J genes are TRBV5-1 and TRBJ2-1; D unresolved. The V gene's germline CDR1 is SGHRS and CDR2 YFSETQ. The CDR3 contains 11 residues. V gave up 5 bases and J gave up 5 bases, with 5 bases separating them. The CDR3 DNA sequence: TGCGCCAGCAGGATGGACAATGAGCAGTTCTTC. Amino acids: CASRMDNEQFF.

This rearrangement joins TRBV7-2 to TRBJ2-1; D is unclear. The germline V and J ends were trimmed by 1 base and 1 base, with 8 bases remaining between them. The CDR3 has 15 amino acids. Germline V gene lookup returns CDR1 SGHTA and CDR2 FQGNSA. The CDR3 bases are TGTGCCAGCAGCTTAGTGGCAGCTTCCTACAATGAGCAGTTCTTC. This sequence encodes CASSLVAASYNEQFF.

The chain has TRBV6-4 and TRBJ2-1; 7 bases are shared with TRBD1. This CDR3 contains 18 residues. Per the germline V gene, CDR1 is MRHNA and CDR2 is SNTAGT. Unmatched junction bases numbered 14, after V lost 6 bases and J lost 0 bases. The CDR3 loop is CASSQWERTGDSYNEQFF. The CDR3 DNA sequence: TGTGCCAGCAGCCAGTGGGAGAGAACAGGGGACTCCTACAATGAGCAGTTCTTC.

V usage is TRBV6-5 and J usage is TRBJ2-7, with D uncertain. With 2 bases removed from V and 5 bases from J, the gap between germline ends came to 13 bases. Germline CDR1 and CDR2: MNHEY and SVGAGI. This CDR3 has 14 residues. CDR3 DNA: TGTGCCAGCAGTTACAAGGTCGGCGAAGACGAGCAGTACTTC. Amino acid sequence: CASSYKVGEDEQYF.

This clone is a singleton in its sample. The V gene is TRBV28, the J gene TRBJ2-2; D remains ambiguous. Germline assignment: CDR1 MDHEN and CDR2 SYDVKM. V was trimmed by 2 bases and J by 6 bases, leaving 19 bases between them. The CDR3 is 17 amino acids. CDR3 amino acids: CASSLELQASGPGELFF. The CDR3 DNA is TGTGCCAGCAGTTTAGAGCTCCAGGCCTCCGGACCCGGGGAGCTGTTTTTT.

The chain has TRBV7-9 and TRBJ2-5; maybe TRBD1 (6 bases). Deletions cut 4 bases from V and 1 base from J, with 13 bases between. Germline assignment: CDR1 SEHNR and CDR2 FQNEAQ (reference sequence). CDR3 length: 15 residues. For the CDR3, the DNA is TGTGCCAGCAGCTACACAACAGGGTCCCAAGAGACCCAGTACTTC. Its protein product is CASSYTTGSQETQYF.

This chain uses TRBV7-6 with TRBJ2-2; 11 positions match TRBD1. The germline V gene has CDR1 SGHVS and CDR2 FNYEAQ. CDR3 length: 17 residues. With V trimmed by 5 bases and J by 2 bases, 7 bases remained unmatched. The CDR3 nucleotides read TGTGCCAGCAGCATTACTTGGACAGGGGGCAACACCGGGGAGCTGTTTTTT. Amino acids: CASSITWTGGNTGELFF.

CDR3 in amino acids: CASRGRVMFQETQYF. The CDR3 nucleotides are TGTGCCAGCAGGGGCAGGGTTATGTTCCAAGAGACCCAGTACTTC. This chain connects TRBV28 to TRBJ2-5; TRBD1 is a possible D gene (5 bases). In germline, CDR1 is MDHEN, CDR2 SYDVKM. This CDR3 contains 15 residues. The V end lost 6 bases, the J end lost 1 base, and 15 bases lay between the germline ends. Based on the CDR3 plus reference TRBV28 and TRBJ2-5, the full variable domain is DVKVTQSSRYLVKRTGEKVFLECVQDMDHENMFWYRQDPGLGLRLIYFSYDVKMKEKGDIPEGYSVSREKKERFSLILESASTNQTSMYLCASRGRVMFQETQYFGPGTRLLVL.

Of note for this clone: The identical CDR3 is also encoded by other nucleotide sequences in the sample. The rearrangement uses TRBV7-9 and TRBJ2-7; no clear D gene. V lost 4 bases and J 3 bases, leaving 7 bases between the germline ends. Per germline, CDR1 SEHNR and CDR2 FQNEAQ (reference sequence). CDR3 length equals 12 residues. CDR3 sequence: CASSSASYEQYF. The CDR3 nucleotides read TGTGCCAGCAGCTCAGCCAGCTACGAGCAGTACTTC.